This record looks at one TCR beta chain sequence and its context. These data originate in a study of blood T cell repertoires in COVID-19. Profiled with immunoSEQ multiplex PCR; TCRdb holds only in-frame clones, not every one. This table has 28,000 or so clones, roughly 88% appearing once. Germline CDR1 reads SGHTA; CDR2 reads FQGNSA. Trimming at V came to 5 bases and at J to 10 bases, leaving 11 bases not matched to a gene. The length of the CDR3 is 14 residues. This clonotype originated in a human donor in a cohort sampled during active COVID-19. The sequencing sample was made of peripheral blood. The V call is TRBV7-2, the J call TRBJ2-1, with TRBD1 identical over 7 bases. The CDR3 here is CASSTQGVNGEQFF. The CDR3 region has the DNA TGTGCCAGCAGCACCCAGGGGGTCAACGGAGAGCAGTTCTTC.